This TCR beta chain was obtained from a study of control samples from healthy donors and cancer patients (dated by TCRdb to about 2020). Library preparation was by the immunoSEQ multiplex PCR assay. The clones in this table, taken by TCRdb from immuneACCESS, are in-frame only. Not every clone is retained; where verified, under half of the shortfall comes from an unresolved V gene, and the cause of the rest is unknown. The sample yields some 120,000 clones; 85% to 95% were counted once. The biggest ten clones account for roughly 2.5% of the sample. About this clone: The antigen it binds to is not known. A junction boundary mismatches the germline segment, possibly from a read error.

Input material: blood. The clonotype was recovered from a man aged 25 to 40 in good health.

The CDR3 corresponds to CASNLNPGAPPSSSYNEQFF. The base sequence is TGCGCCAGCAACTTGAACCCAGGGGCCCCTCCATCTAGCTCCTACAATGAGCAGTTCTTC. This chain joins TRBV5-1 to TRBJ2-1; the best D guess is TRBD1, with 6 bases matching. CDR1 is given as SGHRS and CDR2 as YFSETQ, both from the germline V gene. Reading from cysteine to phenylalanine, the CDR3 counts 20 amino acids. Only the CDR3 region is kept as DNA, spanning 60 bases read in frame from base 1.